Listed below are T cell receptor beta chains from one sample, sequenced in a study of blood T cell repertoires in COVID-19. The data were produced by immunoSEQ multiplex PCR, yet TCRdb's version contains in-frame clones alone and is incomplete. The data show approximately 180,000 clones, around nine tenths seen once. Sequencing was performed on peripheral blood. Every receptor here comes from a woman aged 70-85 years with COVID-19, enrolled during active disease. The conserved cysteine and the conserved F or W are not part of the CDR3 here. D genes are given only for firm matches.

D,V,CDR3
TRBD1,TRBV6-4,ASRPTTGTGAYGYT
TRBD1,TRBV4-2,ASSQGDRQETQY
.,TRBV19,ASSIANRVEAF
TRBD1,TRBV18,ASSGQGMNTEAF
.,TRBV30,AWSLGADQPQH
TRBD2,TRBV5-1,ASQTSGGTDTQY
.,TRBV27,ASRALGSGANVLT
TRBD1,TRBV10-3,AITGQGGGEQY
TRBD1,TRBV4-1,ASSIPGQRPDEQY
TRBD1,TRBV18,ASSTGGRGNEKLF
TRBD1,TRBV2,ASSGQVNYGYT
TRBD2,TRBV24-1,ATSDRLAVNYEQY
TRBD2,TRBV6-2/TRBV6-3,ASSYLAGESWYTQY